This TCR beta chain was documented in a study of technical replicates of blood from several donors. CDR3 length equals 13 residues. Germline V CDR1 and CDR2: SNHLY, FYNNEI. Between the trimmed V and J ends, which lost 2 bases and 3 bases, there was a span of 7 bases. Repertoires were generated with immunoSEQ multiplex PCR, while TCRdb's copy carries only in-frame clones and drops some. The sample lists over 85,000 clones; less than 95% were seen once. This chain connects TRBV2 to TRBJ1-1; D possibly corresponds to TRBD1 (5 bases). This clonotype originated in a human donor in good health. Sequencing input: T cells isolated from PBMCs. CDR3 DNA sequence: TGTGCCAGCAGTGAACAGGGCTACACTGAAGCTTTCTTT. As protein: CASSEQGYTEAFF.